This TCR beta chain emerged from a study of blood T cell repertoires in COVID-19. Overall study: The origin of the acute and convalescent COVID-19 samples was the United States, Italy and Spain.

Generated by immunoSEQ multiplex PCR, the TCRdb table keeps only in-frame clones and is missing some. There are about 300,000 clones in the sample; more than 70% occur only once, and 5.5% to 8.5% lies in the top ten. Trimming at V came to 5 bases and at J to 3 bases, leaving 1 base not matched to a gene. This CDR3 is built from 12 residues. From germline, CDR1 is MNHEY and CDR2 SMNVEV (reference sequence). Input material: peripheral blood. The chain combines TRBV27 with TRBJ2-7, with 7 bases that match TRBD2. This TCR was sampled from a woman aged 30 to 39 who had recovered from COVID-19. The CDR3 DNA reads as TGTGCCAGCAGTAGGACTAGCTACGAGCAGTACTTC. Amino acids: CASSRTSYEQYF.